The 20 T cell receptor beta chains in this list originate from one sample, sequenced in a study of blood T cell repertoires in COVID-19. Measured with immunoSEQ multiplex PCR; TCRdb has only the in-frame clones, and not every one. This sample has more than 150,000 clones, with roughly 80% found just once. The sample comprised peripheral blood. The receptors stem from a woman under 40 with acute or convalescent COVID-19.

The V gene is TRBV5-1, the J gene TRBJ2-5, with 11 bases aligning to TRBD2. Germline CDR1 SGHRS, CDR2 YFSETQ. The length of the CDR3 is 16 residues. J was trimmed by 2 bases and V by 4 bases; bases with no gene match: 7. The CDR3 region has the DNA TGCGCCAGCAGCCCGAGACTAGCGGGGAGGCAAGAGACCCAGTACTTC. This codes for CASSPRLAGRQETQYF.

The CDR3 loop is CASSSLGGRQETQYF. CDR3 coding DNA: TGTGCCAGCAGTTCACTAGGGGGTCGCCAAGAGACCCAGTACTTC. The gene calls are TRBV2 and TRBJ2-5; perhaps TRBD1 as D (6 bases). V lost 5 bases to trimming and J lost 1 base, with 14 bases between them. The germline CDR1 and CDR2 sequences are SNHLY and FYNNEI. The CDR3 runs 15 residues.

The chain joins TRBV7-9 to TRBJ2-1; maybe TRBD2 (6 bases). This CDR3 comprises 20 residues. V was pared by 5 bases and J by 4 bases, with 30 bases between. Germline V gives CDR1 SEHNR, CDR2 FQNEAQ (reference sequence). CDR3 protein: CASSNYPSGERPTPYNEQFF. The CDR3 nucleotides read TGTGCCAGCAGCAACTACCCCTCGGGGGAGAGACCTACTCCATACAATGAGCAGTTCTTC.

The rearrangement uses TRBV9 and TRBJ2-7, with unresolved D. The CDR3 loop spans 14 amino acids. The V gene lost 4 bases and the J gene lost 1 base, with 12 bases spanning the gap. Looked up from germline, CDR1 is SGDLS and CDR2 is YYNGEE. The CDR3 protein is CASSPHELSYEQYF. The CDR3 DNA is TGTGCCAGCAGCCCCCATGAGCTTTCCTACGAGCAGTACTTC.

This chain connects TRBV5-6 to TRBJ1-1; TRBD1 is a possible D gene (6 bases). This CDR3 has 14 residues. CDR1 and CDR2 (germline): SGHDT, YYEEEE. Trimming stripped 3 bases from V and 6 bases from J, with 15 bases between. Written as DNA, the CDR3 is TGTGCCAGCAGCTATATACAGGGCGCGGCTGAAGCTTTCTTT. It codes for CASSYIQGAAEAFF.

The chain couples TRBV28 to TRBJ1-5; 12 nucleotides agree with TRBD1. The CDR3 covers 14 residues. Germline trimming cut 8 bases from V and 4 bases from J; bases unmatched to any gene: 3. Germline CDR1 and CDR2: MDHEN and SYDVKM. CDR3 DNA: TGTGCCAGCGGGGGACAGGGGGCGAATCAGCCCCAGCATTTT. Encoded protein: CASGGQGANQPQHF.

The chain is built from TRBV6-2 or TRBV6-3 and TRBJ2-1; TRBD2 agrees at 7 bases. The CDR3 contains 18 residues. V lost 1 base, J lost 4 bases, and 13 bases stayed unmatched. Germline loops: CDR1 MNHEY, CDR2 SVGEGT. This CDR3 reads CASSYWLSETSQYNEQFF. The CDR3 DNA reads TGTGCCAGCAGTTACTGGTTAAGTGAGACTAGCCAGTACAATGAGCAGTTCTTC.

This clone occurred once. The chain joins TRBV7-2 to TRBJ1-5; D gene ambiguous. V lost 2 bases, J lost 6 bases, and 5 bases lay in between. This CDR3 is 12 amino acids long. Germline loops: CDR1 SGHTA, CDR2 FQGNSA. Here the CDR3 DNA reads TGTGCCAGCAGCTTATATCCTCAGCCCCAGCATTTT. This encodes CASSLYPQPQHF. The full variable domain, its missing parts supplied by reference TRBV7-2 and TRBJ1-5, is GAGVSQSPSNKVTEKGKDVELRCDPISGHTALYWYRQSLGQGLEFLIYFQGNSAPDKSGLPSDRFSAERTGGSVSTLTIQRTQQEDSAVYLCASSLYPQPQHFGDGTRLSIL.

This clone was observed a handful of times. The genes are TRBV29-1 and TRBJ1-1; 7 positions match TRBD1. Germline CDR1 SQVTM, CDR2 ANQGSEA. Trimming cost V 5 bases and J 5 bases; bases outside gene matches: 5. The CDR3 is 12 residues long. The CDR3, as DNA: TGCAGCGTTTCTACAGGGGAAACTGAAGCTTTCTTT. Protein: CSVSTGETEAFF.

The chain has TRBV6-2 or TRBV6-3 and TRBJ1-1; D uncertain. V lost 6 bases and J lost 11, with 13 bases in between. The CDR3 is made up of 11 amino acids. Germline values: CDR1 MNHEY, CDR2 SVGEGT. CDR3 sequence (DNA): TGTGCCAGCAGCCGCGGGCTCGGGGCTTTCTTT. It translates to CASSRGLGAFF.

The CDR3 sequence: CASSHLGAGQETQYF. DNA of the CDR3: TGCGCCAGCAGCCATCTAGGAGCGGGGCAAGAGACCCAGTACTTC. The V and J genes are TRBV4-3 and TRBJ2-5; TRBD2 matches at 7 bases. The germline V gene encodes CDR1 LGHNA and CDR2 YSLEER. V shed 3 bases, J shed 2 bases, and the junction held 6 bases outside the gene matches. The CDR3 spans 15 residues.

The chain employs TRBV19 and TRBJ1-1, with D maybe TRBD1 (5 bases). Per germline, CDR1 LNHDA and CDR2 SQIVND (reference sequence). Trimming stripped 6 bases from V and 5 bases from J, with 16 bases between. CDR3 size: 14 residues. This CDR3 is CASRPGGFRTEAFF. CDR3 bases: TGTGCCAGTAGACCGGGGGGGTTTCGGACTGAAGCTTTCTTT. Combining the CDR3 with reference TRBV19 and TRBJ1-1 gives the whole variable domain DGGITQSPKYLFRKEGQNVTLSCEQNLNHDAMYWYRQDPGQGLRLIYYSQIVNDFQKGDIAEGYSVSREKKESFPLTVTSAQKNPTAFYLCASRPGGFRTEAFFGQGTRLTVV.

V is TRBV18 and J is TRBJ1-6; no firm D call. V lost 6 bases and J 10 bases, leaving 19 bases between the germline ends. Germline V gene sequence: CDR1 KGHSH, CDR2 LQKENI. This CDR3 spans 15 amino acids. CDR3 bases: TGTGCCAGCTCTCGTAGGGAGGGCCAGGAGTCACCCCTCCACTTT. It translates to CASSRREGQESPLHF.

The chain uses TRBV28 and TRBJ2-7; the match to TRBD1 covers 7 bases. Unmatched junction bases numbered 5, after V lost 8 bases and J lost 4 bases. Per germline, CDR1 MDHEN and CDR2 SYDVKM. The CDR3 has 12 residues. CDR3 residues: CASGTDRYEQYF. The DNA of the CDR3 is TGTGCCAGCGGGACAGACCGTTACGAGCAGTACTTC. The entire variable domain, with the rest obtained from reference TRBV28 and TRBJ2-7, is as follows: DVKVTQSSRYLVKRTGEKVFLECVQDMDHENMFWYRQDPGLGLRLIYFSYDVKMKEKGDIPEGYSVSREKKERFSLILESASTNQTSMYLCASGTDRYEQYFGPGTRLTVT.

The chain employs TRBV7-9 and TRBJ2-7, with 7 bases fitting TRBD1. This CDR3 is built from 13 residues. J gave up 4 bases and V 4 bases, and 4 bases lay outside the gene matches. Germline V gene sequence: CDR1 SEHNR, CDR2 FQNEAQ (reference sequence). The CDR3 reads CASSSGGRYEQYF. CDR3 sequence (DNA): TGTGCCAGCAGCTCAGGGGGAAGGTACGAGCAGTACTTC. Full variable domain (remainder filled in from reference TRBV7-9 and TRBJ2-7): DTGVSQNPRHKITKRGQNVTFRCDPISEHNRLYWYRQTLGQGPEFLTYFQNEAQLEKSRLLSDRFSAERPKGSFSTLEIQRTEQGDSAMYLCASSSGGRYEQYFGPGTRLTVT.

The chain combines TRBV28 with TRBJ1-2; a weak D match, TRBD1 (6 bases). The CDR3 consists of 13 residues. V gave up 9 bases and J gave up 2 bases, with 13 bases separating them. CDR1 is MDHEN and CDR2 is SYDVKM in the germline V gene. CDR3 protein: CASNAGVNYGYTF. For the CDR3, the DNA is TGTGCCAGTAACGCAGGGGTAAACTATGGCTACACCTTC.

The chain has TRBV5-1 and TRBJ2-6; D remains unclear. Trimming took off 4 bases at V and 0 bases at J, with 17 bases between the two ends. Germline V gives CDR1 SGHRS, CDR2 YFSETQ. This CDR3 is 18 amino acids long. The CDR3 spells CASSPGLVGPSGANVLTF. CDR3 sequence (DNA): TGCGCCAGCAGCCCCGGTTTAGTGGGCCCCTCTGGGGCCAACGTCCTGACTTTC.

The genes are TRBV6-5 and TRBJ1-2, with D uncertain. There are 15 residues in the CDR3. Germline lookup yields CDR1 MNHEY and CDR2 SVGAGI. V dropped 4 bases and J dropped 4 bases, with 16 bases sitting between them. CDR3 protein: CASSLTREALYGYTF. Here the CDR3 DNA reads TGTGCCAGCAGTTTAACGAGGGAGGCCCTCTATGGCTACACCTTC.

The chain recombines TRBV30 with TRBJ1-6; D may be TRBD1 (5 bases). This CDR3 is 12 amino acids long. Trimming took 3 bases from V and 8 from J, leaving 8 bases between them. CDR1 is GTSNPN, CDR2 SVGIG, per germline (reference sequence). CDR3 sequence (DNA): TGTGCCTGGAGCGGAGGGGATTCACCCCTCCACTTT. It yields the protein CAWSGGDSPLHF.

V and J are TRBV25-1 and TRBJ2-1, with a tentative D call TRBD2 (6 bases). The germline V gene encodes CDR1 MGHDK and CDR2 SYGVNS. With 3 bases removed from V and 6 bases from J, the gap between germline ends came to 18 bases. CDR3 length: 16 amino acids. The DNA of the CDR3 is TGTGCCAGCAGTGACGGGAAGGGGACTTCTCTCAATGAGCAGTTCTTC. It yields the protein CASSDGKGTSLNEQFF.